Listed below are T cell receptor beta chains from one sample, sequenced in a study of breast tumors, draining lymph nodes, adjacent tissues. TCRdb passed the multiplex PCR reads through MiXCR, listing each CDR3 protein once. This sample has approximately 200,000 distinct CDR3 sequences; around a third occur once, and the top ten carry 4% to 5.5%. What was sequenced was axillary lymph node tissue. All receptors come from a female donor with breast cancer. Some clones in this sample may be carry-over from other donors' samples. The CDR3 runs from the conserved cysteine through the conserved F or W. Each record gives: J gene, V gene, D gene, clone size, CDR3 protein, CDR3 DNA. A D gene is named only where the DNA matches it firmly. Clone size is given for some rows only: seen once, a few or many times, or a class if the clone is expanded.

TRBJ1-6 TRBV2 NA NA CASSFRLAGLDNSPLHF TGTGCCAGCAGTTTCCGACTAGCGGGGCTCGACAATTCACCCCTCCACTTT
TRBJ1-1 TRBV20-1 TRBD1 NA CSARDGTGAPGAFF TGCAGTGCTAGAGATGGAACAGGGGCCCCTGGAGCTTTCTTT
TRBJ1-2 TRBV4-2 NA NA CASSQEEGRVDYGCTF TGTGCCAGCAGCCAAGAAGAGGGCAGGGTCGACTATGGCTGCACCTTC
TRBJ1-4 TRBV6-6 NA NA CASSYNDNEKLFF TGTGCCAGCAGTTACAACGATAATGAAAAACTGTTTTTT
TRBJ2-4 TRBV12-3/TRBV12-4 TRBD1 many CASSIQGIKNIQYF TGTGCCAGCAGTATACAGGGGATCAAAAACATTCAGTACTTC
TRBJ2-1 TRBV28 TRBD2 few CASSLLPGTSGRNEQFF TGTGCCAGCAGTTTACTTCCCGGGACTAGCGGGAGAAACGAGCAGTTCTTC
TRBJ1-2 TRBV10-3 NA NA CAISTGGSYGYTF TGTGCCATCAGTACGGGGGGATCCTATGGCTACACCTTC
TRBJ2-7 TRBV20-1 TRBD2 many CSASGRGLSYEQYF TGCAGTGCTAGCGGGAGGGGACTCTCCTACGAGCAGTACTTC
TRBJ2-3 TRBV4-3 TRBD2 NA CASSQEGLAASTDTQYF TGCGCCAGCAGCCAAGAAGGACTAGCGGCAAGCACAGATACGCAGTATTTT
TRBJ2-1 TRBV6-1 NA NA CASSHNSGGSAYNEQFF TGTGCCAGCAGTCATAACTCAGGTGGCAGTGCCTACAATGAGCAGTTCTTC
TRBJ1-2 TRBV7-6 NA NA CASSLKPDSGNTF TGTGCCAGCAGCTTAAAGCCAGACTCTGGAAACACCTTC
TRBJ2-3 TRBV5-1 TRBD1 NA CASTDRGF TGCGCCAGCACCGACAGGGGTTTT
TRBJ1-6 TRBV28 NA many CASSFVSPHSPLHF TGTGCCAGCAGTTTTGTCAGCCCCCATTCACCCCTCCACTTT
TRBJ2-4 TRBV24-1 NA many CATSEGFGGQYF TGTGCCACCAGTGAGGGATTTGGGGGACAGTACTTC
TRBJ2-6 TRBV5-6 NA many CASSFQGSSGANVLTF TGTGCCAGCAGCTTCCAGGGGAGCTCTGGGGCCAACGTCCTGACTTTC
TRBJ2-3 TRBV5-1 NA many CASSLALGADTQYF TGCGCCAGCAGCTTGGCCCTCGGGGCAGATACGCAGTATTTT
TRBJ2-1 TRBV12-3/TRBV12-4 NA many CASSSRVGGMNEQFF TGTGCCAGCAGTTCCCGGGTGGGCGGGATGAATGAGCAGTTCTTC
TRBJ2-4 TRBV7-9 TRBD1 NA CASSPSRQGGYIQYF TGTGCCAGCAGCCCCTCCCGACAGGGGGGGTACATTCAGTACTTC
TRBJ2-5 TRBV7-9 NA many CASNREGTQYF TGTGCCAGCAACCGAGAGGGGACCCAGTACTTC
TRBJ1-6 TRBV5-4 NA many CASSRTQSSYNSPLHF TGTGCCAGCAGCAGGACACAGAGCTCCTATAATTCACCCCTCCACTTT
TRBJ2-3 TRBV27 NA many CASRSTLDTDTQYF TGTGCCAGCAGATCAACCTTGGACACAGATACGCAGTATTTT
TRBJ1-5 TRBV7-9 NA medium-sized CASSLARRVPYSNQPQHF TGTGCCAGCAGCTTAGCGAGGAGGGTTCCTTATAGCAATCAGCCCCAGCATTTT
TRBJ1-3 TRBV4-2 NA few CASSHQRSLSGNTIYF TGTGCCAGCAGCCACCAGCGTAGCCTCTCTGGAAACACCATATATTTT
TRBJ2-1 TRBV9 NA many CASSVELYNEQFF TGTGCCAGCAGCGTCGAACTTTACAATGAGCAGTTCTTC
TRBJ2-5 TRBV6-7 NA many CAGPLRAELQETQYF TGTGCCGGCCCCCTTAGGGCCGAGCTTCAAGAGACCCAGTACTTC
TRBJ2-1 TRBV7-3 NA NA CASSLWQGTLNEQFF TGTGCCAGCAGCTTGTGGCAGGGAACACTTAATGAGCAGTTCTTC
TRBJ1-2 TRBV11-2 NA many CASSFPLKGSYGYTF TGTGCCAGCAGCTTCCCCCTTAAGGGGAGCTATGGCTACACCTTC
TRBJ1-1 TRBV7-9 TRBD1 few CASSHWDRGYTEAFF TGTGCCAGCAGCCACTGGGACAGGGGATACACTGAAGCTTTCTTT
TRBJ1-2 TRBV12-3/TRBV12-4 TRBD1 many CASSLGQGDDYGYTF TGTGCCAGCAGTTTAGGACAGGGGGACGACTATGGCTACACCTTC
TRBJ1-4 TRBV2 NA many CASSDGGGAGEKLFF TGTGCCAGCAGCGATGGGGGGGGGGCGGGCGAAAAACTGTTTTTT
TRBJ2-1 TRBV29-1 TRBD2 NA CSLAPAGENEQFF TGCAGCTTGGCTCCAGCGGGAGAAAATGAGCAGTTCTTC
TRBJ2-7 TRBV3-1 TRBD2 many CASSQDRSGSYF TGTGCCAGCAGCCAAGATCGAAGCGGGAGTTACTTC
TRBJ2-5 TRBV7-6 NA NA CASSLGGSFNGQEPQYF TGTGCCAGCAGCTTAGGGGGCAGCTTTAATGGGCAAGAGCCCCAGTACTTC
TRBJ2-1 TRBV24-1 NA many CATSESGLNEQFF TGTGCCACCAGTGAGTCTGGGCTCAATGAGCAGTTCTTC
TRBJ2-1 TRBV10-3 TRBD2 many CAISREDLGDEQFF TGTGCCATCAGTCGGGAGGACCTCGGGGATGAGCAGTTCTTC
TRBJ1-5 TRBV5-8 NA many CASSPKGYSNQPQHF TGTGCCAGCAGCCCAAAGGGTTATAGCAATCAGCCCCAGCATTTT
TRBJ2-1 TRBV29-1 NA NA CSVVYYNEQFF TGCAGCGTTGTTTACTACAATGAGCAGTTCTTC
TRBJ1-1 TRBV20-1 TRBD1 NA CSARLRTGTMNTEAFF TGCAGTGCTAGACTCCGGACAGGGACAATGAACACTGAAGCTTTCTTT
TRBJ1-2 TRBV6-5 NA few CASSHSRGVGVNGYTF TGTGCCAGCAGTCACTCAAGGGGGGTCGGGGTCAATGGCTACACCTTC
TRBJ2-3 TRBV20-1 TRBD2 many CSARDGAGEADTQYF TGCAGTGCTAGAGATGGGGCGGGAGAAGCCGATACGCAGTATTTT
TRBJ1-5 TRBV25-1 NA NA CASRGRTKAFSNQPQHF TGTGCCAGCAGGGGGCGCACAAAGGCGTTTAGCAATCAGCCCCAGCATTTT
TRBJ1-4 TRBV2 TRBD1 NA CASSQTGDRGYTNEKLFF TGTGCCAGCAGTCAAACGGGGGACAGGGGTTATACTAATGAAAAACTGTTTTTT
TRBJ2-1 TRBV7-9 NA once CASSLESGFWNEQFF TGTGCCAGCAGCTTAGAAAGCGGTTTTTGGAATGAGCAGTTCTTC
TRBJ1-3 TRBV12-3/TRBV12-4 NA many CASSLGGVDTIYF TGTGCCAGCAGTTTAGGCGGGGTAGACACCATATATTTT
TRBJ2-4 TRBV19 TRBD1 few CASSRQQGAKNIQYF TGTGCCAGTAGCAGGCAACAGGGGGCCAAAAACATTCAGTACTTC